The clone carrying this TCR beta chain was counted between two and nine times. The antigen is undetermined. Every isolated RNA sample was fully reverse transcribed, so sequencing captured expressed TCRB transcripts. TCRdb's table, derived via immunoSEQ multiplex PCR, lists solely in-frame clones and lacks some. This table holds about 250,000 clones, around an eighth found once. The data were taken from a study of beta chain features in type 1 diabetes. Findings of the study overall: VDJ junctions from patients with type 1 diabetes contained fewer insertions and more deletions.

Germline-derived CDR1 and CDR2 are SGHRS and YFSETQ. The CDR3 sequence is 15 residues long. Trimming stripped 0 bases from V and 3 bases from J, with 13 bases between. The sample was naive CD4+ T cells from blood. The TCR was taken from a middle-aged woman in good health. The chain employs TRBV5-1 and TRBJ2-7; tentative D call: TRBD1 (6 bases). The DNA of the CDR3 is TGCGCCAGCAGCTTGGTCGCAGACAGGCTCTACGAGCAGTACTTC. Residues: CASSLVADRLYEQYF.